This T cell receptor beta chain came from a study of siplizumab effects on memory and regulatory T cells (dated by TCRdb to about 2019). With respect to the entire study: The study examined how the anti-CD2 antibody siplizumab affects alloreactive T-cell subsets in allogeneic mixed lymphocyte reactions built from human PBMCs. Overall results and qualifications from the work: Unstimulated naive T cells appeared to be more diverse than memory T cells, and naive cells seemed to make a substantial contribution to the alloresponse. Roughly 75-97% of proliferating CD4+ or CD8+ clones could not be assigned a naive or memory phenotype. The cumulative frequency of alloreactive sequences traceable to unstimulated CD4+ memory T cells was significantly reduced by siplizumab. Of the alloreactive CD4+ clones that could be mapped, the Treg-derived share averaged around 64% with siplizumab compared with under 30% in control reactions. Because sequences at frequencies below about 10^-5 were poorly captured, only a minor fraction of alloreactive clones could be mapped back to unstimulated subsets. No functional confirmation was obtained for the suppressive function of proliferating Tregs from siplizumab cultures.

Sorted unstimulated T cells, along with proliferating T cells recovered from mixed lymphocyte reactions, underwent TCRbeta CDR3 sequencing. Fresh whole blood from about 11 HLA-typed healthy donors was used as the source from which PBMCs were isolated. Unstimulated CD4+ regulatory T cells were FACS-sorted to map the origin of alloreactive clones. The protocol used for the library was the immunoSEQ multiplex PCR assay. Roughly 100,000 TCR templates per sample were assayed by the deep sequencing platform. Genomic DNA extracted from sorted T cells was used for TCRbeta CDR3 sequencing. The study's own analysis went as follows. The R programming language was used for clonal analysis of TCRbeta CDR3 data. Alloreactive CD4+ and CD8+ clones were defined by comparing unstimulated samples with post-reaction CFSE-low samples. Regulatory or non-regulatory origin of alloreactive CD4+ clones was assigned by matching sequences to the sorted unstimulated Treg and non-Treg repertoires. The source is immuneACCESS, and TCRdb retained only in-frame sequences with V and J called. Part of the clones is not carried over; for the studies checked, unresolved V genes explain less than half of this, and the remainder is unexplained. V and J calls and clone size follow that table, whereas D and trimming were derived from the DNA. The table for this sample lists about 82,000 clones; over 80% of them were counted only once. The top ten clonotypes cover about 1.4% of the sample.

The germline V gene (reference sequence) supplies CDR1 SGHNT and CDR2 YYREEE. The V end gives up 3 bases and the J end 5 bases, leaving 1 base in the junction not matched to a gene. Including cysteine and phenylalanine, the CDR3 has 14 amino acids. Of the read, only the CDR3 DNA is kept; its 42 bases are in frame from base 1. A remark on this clone: This clone's antigen is unknown. No per-base quality is available; no much larger clone lies one base away.

Recombination joined TRBV5-4 with TRBJ1-4; 10 junctional bases match TRBD1. The sequencing sample was made of Tregs sorted from blood. This clonotype was obtained from a human donor in good health. DNA sequence: TGTGCCAGCAGCTGGACAGGGGGGAATGAAAAACTGTTTTTT. It is translated as CASSWTGGNEKLFF. The entire variable domain, with the stretches around the CDR3 drawn from the reference TRBV5-4 and TRBJ1-4 proteins, is ETGVTQSPTHLIKTRGQQVTLRCSSQSGHNTVSWYQQALGQGPQFIFQYYREEENGRGNFPPRFSGLQFPNYSSELNVNALELDDSALYLCASSWTGGNEKLFFGSGTQLSVL.